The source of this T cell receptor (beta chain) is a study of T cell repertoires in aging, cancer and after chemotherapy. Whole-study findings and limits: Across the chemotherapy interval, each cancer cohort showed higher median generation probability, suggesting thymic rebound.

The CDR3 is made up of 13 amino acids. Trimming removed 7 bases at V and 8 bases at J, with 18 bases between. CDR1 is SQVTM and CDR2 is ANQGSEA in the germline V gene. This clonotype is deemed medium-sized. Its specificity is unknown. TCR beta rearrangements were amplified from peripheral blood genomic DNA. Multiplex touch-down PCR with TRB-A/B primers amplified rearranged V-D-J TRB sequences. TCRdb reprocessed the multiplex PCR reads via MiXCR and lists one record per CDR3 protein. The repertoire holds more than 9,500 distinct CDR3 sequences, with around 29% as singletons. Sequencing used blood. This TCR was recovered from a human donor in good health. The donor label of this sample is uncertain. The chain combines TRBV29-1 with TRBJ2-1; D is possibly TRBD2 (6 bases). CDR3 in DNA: TGCAGCGGTCGGGACTCCCCTTGGGATGAGCAGTTCTTC. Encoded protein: CSGRDSPWDEQFF.